Reported below is one TCR beta chain. Germline CDR1 LNHDA, CDR2 SQIVND (reference sequence). The CDR3 length is 15 residues. V was clipped by 3 bases and J by 7 bases; unmatched bases: 8. As originally analysed: For nucleated cells, counts were estimated from reference gene primer amplification. Clones were read by immunoSEQ multiplex PCR, and TCRdb kept only the in-frame ones, dropping some. The V and J calls and clone size come from that table; D and trimming were worked out from the DNA. The table includes about 200,000 clones, 80% to 90% detected once. The data derive from a study of blood T cell repertoires in COVID-19. Study-level information: Acute-phase and convalescent COVID-19 samples originated in the United States, Italy and Spain. PBMCs, B-cell-depleted T cells, or T cells provided the cDNA or gDNA that made up the material.

The genes are TRBV19 and TRBJ2-1, with 8 bases fitting TRBD2. This TCR was sampled from a human donor in a cohort sampled during active COVID-19. The specimen sequenced was peripheral blood. CDR3 sequence (DNA): TGTGCCAGTAGTATCAGTAGCGGGGCTAAAAATGAGCAGTTCTTC. This sequence encodes CASSISSGAKNEQFF.